The clone carrying this T cell receptor beta chain was detected only a few times. Its matching antigen is unknown. PBMCs, the starting material, were the source of sorted CD4+ and CD8+ T cells. Once RNA had been extracted, it was reverse transcribed into cDNA to act as the sequencing template. Clones were sequenced by immunoSEQ multiplex PCR, and TCRdb holds only the in-frame ones, with some missing. The sample lists some 99,000 clones; about 40% were seen once. This specimen comes from a study of CD8+ T cells in alopecia areata. Study results and limitations: Relative to normal scalp, lesional scalp, especially alopecia totalis/universalis, showed higher clonality.

There are 12 residues in the CDR3. The V end lost 8 bases, the J end lost 5 bases, and 14 bases lay between the germline ends. Germline loops: CDR1 GTSNPN, CDR2 SVGIG (reference sequence). The specimen was CD4+ T cells sorted from blood. This TCR was recovered from a human donor with alopecia areata. The chain recombines TRBV30 with TRBJ2-3; D is ambiguous. CDR3 amino acids: CASQRQVDTQYF. CDR3 in DNA: TGTGCCAGCCAAAGGCAGGTAGATACGCAGTATTTT.